A single sample gave rise to the 5 T cell receptor beta chains below, sequenced in a study of high-grade serous ovarian cancer treatment subgroups. Assay used: immunoSEQ multiplex PCR; TCRdb lists only in-frame clones, some missing. The sample contains approximately 940 clones, about 80% of which appear only once. Tumor samples were obtained before definitive surgery or chemotherapy. Sequencing used tumor tissue. The receptors derive from a human donor with high-grade serous ovarian cancer.

This clone was detected only once. The chain carries TRBV10-3 and TRBJ2-7, with 8 bases identical to TRBD2. V shed 6 bases, J shed 6 bases, and the junction held 4 bases outside the gene matches. This CDR3 has 12 amino acids. Germline loops: CDR1 ENHRY, CDR2 SYGVKD. The DNA of the CDR3 is TGTGCCATCAGGGGACTAGTCGGCGAGCAGTACTTC. Protein product: CAIRGLVGEQYF.

This chain links TRBV5-6 with TRBJ2-7; D not certain. Germline V gives CDR1 SGHDT, CDR2 YYEEEE. The CDR3 is 14 residues long. Trimming took 0 bases from V and 2 from J, leaving 9 bases between them. CDR3 sequence (DNA): TGTGCCAGCAGCTTGGTGGGCAGCCCCTACGAGCAGTACTTC. Translated, it gives CASSLVGSPYEQYF.

This chain links TRBV7-3 with TRBJ2-3; D remains ambiguous. The V and J ends lost 2 bases and 3 bases respectively, with 9 bases between them. The germline V gene encodes CDR1 SGHTA and CDR2 FQGTGA. CDR3 length: 14 amino acids. CDR3 DNA sequence: TGTGCCAGCAGCTTAGGTCTCAGGACAGATACGCAGTATTTT. Translated, it gives CASSLGLRTDTQYF.

J is TRBJ1-1 and V is TRBV5-1; D is unclear. V dropped 0 bases and J dropped 0 bases, with 18 bases sitting between them. The CDR3 extends over 18 amino acids. The germline V gene has CDR1 SGHRS and CDR2 YFSETQ. The CDR3 DNA reads as TGCGCCAGCAGCTTGGACGGCCTTTATGTACCTATGAACACTGAAGCTTTCTTT. Protein: CASSLDGLYVPMNTEAFF.

The rearrangement uses TRBV27 and TRBJ1-2; D perhaps matches TRBD1 (6 bases). This CDR3 comprises 14 residues. V was shortened by 7 bases and J by 2 bases, with 14 bases between the two germline ends. The germline V gene has CDR1 MNHEY and CDR2 SMNVEV (reference sequence). The CDR3 sequence: CASKVMDSNYGYTF. As DNA, the CDR3 is TGTGCCAGCAAGGTGATGGACAGCAACTATGGCTACACCTTC.